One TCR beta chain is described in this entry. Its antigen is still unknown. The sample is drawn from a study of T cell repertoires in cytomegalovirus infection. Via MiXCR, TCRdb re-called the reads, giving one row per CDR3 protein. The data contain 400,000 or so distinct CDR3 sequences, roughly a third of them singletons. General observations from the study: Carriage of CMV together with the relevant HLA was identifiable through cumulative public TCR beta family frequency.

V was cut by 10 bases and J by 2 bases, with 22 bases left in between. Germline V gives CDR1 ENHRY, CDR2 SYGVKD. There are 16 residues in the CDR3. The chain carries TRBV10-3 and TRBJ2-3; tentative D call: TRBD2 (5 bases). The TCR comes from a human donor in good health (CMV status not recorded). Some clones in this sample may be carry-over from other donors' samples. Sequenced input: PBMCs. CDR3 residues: CATNRLEGTATDTQYF. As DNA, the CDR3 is TGTGCCACAAACCGCCTTGAGGGAACCGCCACAGATACGCAGTATTTT.